This T cell receptor (beta chain) was obtained from a study of blood T cell repertoires in COVID-19. The wider study: Whether acute or convalescent, the COVID-19 samples came from the United States, Italy and Spain. PBMCs, B-cell-depleted T cells, or T cells were the source of the cDNA or gDNA that made up the material.

Original processing methods: From reference gene primer amplification, estimates of nucleated cell counts were derived. The data were produced by immunoSEQ multiplex PCR, yet TCRdb's version contains in-frame clones alone and is incomplete. Clone size and V and J calls were adopted from that table, with D and trimming inferred from the DNA. The table records tens of thousands of clones, 70% to 90% of them present only once. This TCR was recovered from an older man with active or convalescent COVID-19. Input material: peripheral blood.

CDR3 sequence reads: CASSDRYGYTF. The DNA for the CDR3 is TGTGCCAGTAGCGACAGATATGGCTACACCTTC. The chain recombines TRBV19 with TRBJ1-2; maybe TRBD1 (5 bases). This CDR3 region has 11 residues. Between the trimmed V and J ends, which lost 6 bases and 5 bases, there was a span of 7 bases. Per the germline V gene, CDR1 is LNHDA and CDR2 is SQIVND (reference sequence).